This section outlines one TCR beta chain sequence together with its context. Antigen unknown. This entry is derived from a study of T cell responses to AZD1222 COVID-19 vaccine. Assay used: immunoSEQ multiplex PCR; TCRdb lists only in-frame clones, some missing. The data show some 150,000 clones, with about nine tenths seen just once and more than 3% held by the top ten. Study findings and constraints: Clonal diversity was possibly underestimated, and the donors were mostly white British, with more females. Seropositive at baseline were only five or six AZD1222 recipients. Across spike, vaccine-associated CD4 TCRs were found, dominant at 160-218 and 743-854.

The germline V gene encodes CDR1 ENHRY and CDR2 SYGVKD. CDR3 size: 12 residues. V lost 10 bases, J lost 3 bases, and 5 bases stayed unmatched. The source of this sequence is an adult in good health. The chain is built from TRBV10-3 and TRBJ2-5, with 7 positions matching TRBD1. The sequenced sample was peripheral blood, obtained on day 0 of AZD1222 vaccination. The CDR3 spells CATGTAKETQYF. DNA of the CDR3: TGTGCCACGGGGACAGCCAAAGAGACCCAGTACTTC.